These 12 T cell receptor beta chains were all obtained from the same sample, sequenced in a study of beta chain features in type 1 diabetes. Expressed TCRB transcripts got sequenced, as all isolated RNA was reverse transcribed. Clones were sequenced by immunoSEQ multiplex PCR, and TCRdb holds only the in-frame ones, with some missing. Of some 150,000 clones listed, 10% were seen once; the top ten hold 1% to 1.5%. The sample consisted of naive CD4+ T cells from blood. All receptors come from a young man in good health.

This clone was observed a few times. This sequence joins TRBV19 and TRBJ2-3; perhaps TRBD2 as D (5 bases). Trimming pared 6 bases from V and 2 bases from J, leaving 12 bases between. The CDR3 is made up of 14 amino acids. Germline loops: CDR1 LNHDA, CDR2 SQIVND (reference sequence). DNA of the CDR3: TGTGCCAGTAGGCAACGGGGAGTCACAGATACGCAGTATTTT. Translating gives CASRQRGVTDTQYF.

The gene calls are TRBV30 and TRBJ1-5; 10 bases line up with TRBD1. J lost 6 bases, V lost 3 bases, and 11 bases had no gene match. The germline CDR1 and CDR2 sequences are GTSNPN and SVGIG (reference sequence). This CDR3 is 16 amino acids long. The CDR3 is CAWRPWGQGNGQPQHF. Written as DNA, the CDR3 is TGTGCCTGGAGGCCGTGGGGACAGGGGAACGGTCAGCCCCAGCATTTT. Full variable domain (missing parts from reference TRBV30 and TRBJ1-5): SQTIHQWPATLVQPVGSPLSLECTVEGTSNPNLYWYRQAAGRGLQLLFYSVGIGQISSEVPQNLSASRPQDRQFILSSKKLLLSDSGFYLCAWRPWGQGNGQPQHFGDGTRLSIL.

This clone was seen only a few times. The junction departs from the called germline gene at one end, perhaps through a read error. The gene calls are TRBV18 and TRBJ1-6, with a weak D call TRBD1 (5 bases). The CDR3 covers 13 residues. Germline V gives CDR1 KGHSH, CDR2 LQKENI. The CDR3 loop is CASPPSGLSPLHF. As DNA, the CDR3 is TGTGCCAGCCCACCCTCGGGACTTTCACCCCTCCACTTT.

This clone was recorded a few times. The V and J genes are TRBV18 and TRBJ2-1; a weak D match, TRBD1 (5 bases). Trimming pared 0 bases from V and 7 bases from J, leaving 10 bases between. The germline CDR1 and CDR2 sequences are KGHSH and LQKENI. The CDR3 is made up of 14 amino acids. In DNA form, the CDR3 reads TGTGCCAGCTCACCACCGGCAGGGCGGAATGAGCAGTTCTTC. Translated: CASSPPAGRNEQFF.

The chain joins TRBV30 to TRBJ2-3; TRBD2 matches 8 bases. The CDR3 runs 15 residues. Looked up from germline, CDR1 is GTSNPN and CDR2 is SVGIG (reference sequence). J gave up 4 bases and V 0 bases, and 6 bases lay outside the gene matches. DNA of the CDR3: TGTGCCTGGAGTGTGGCCGGGGGGGCCGCAGATACGCAGTATTTT. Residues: CAWSVAGGAADTQYF. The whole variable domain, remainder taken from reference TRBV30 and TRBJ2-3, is SQTIHQWPATLVQPVGSPLSLECTVEGTSNPNLYWYRQAAGRGLQLLFYSVGIGQISSEVPQNLSASRPQDRQFILSSKKLLLSDSGFYLCAWSVAGGAADTQYFGPGTRLTVL.

CDR3 sequence reads: CASSKGAGNLSKQSTDTQYF. CDR3 DNA sequence: TGTGCCAGCAGCAAAGGGGCAGGGAATTTGTCTAAACAAAGCACAGATACGCAGTATTTT. The chain is built from TRBV21-1 and TRBJ2-3; the D call of TRBD1 is as the table states it, not checked on the DNA. TRBV21-1 is shown as a pseudogene. The CDR3 is made up of 20 amino acids.

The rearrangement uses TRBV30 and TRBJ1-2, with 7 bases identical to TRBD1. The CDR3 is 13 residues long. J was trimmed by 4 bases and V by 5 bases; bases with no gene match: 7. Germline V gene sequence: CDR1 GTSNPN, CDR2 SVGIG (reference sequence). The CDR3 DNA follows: TGTGCCTGGGGGGGGACAGCAACCTATGGCTACACCTTC. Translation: CAWGGTATYGYTF.

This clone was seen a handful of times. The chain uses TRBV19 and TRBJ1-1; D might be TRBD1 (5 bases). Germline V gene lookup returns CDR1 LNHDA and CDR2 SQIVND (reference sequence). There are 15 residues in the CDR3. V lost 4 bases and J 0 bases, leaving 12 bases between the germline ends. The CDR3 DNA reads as TGTGCCAGTAGTACTGACAGAGCAATGAACACTGAAGCTTTCTTT. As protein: CASSTDRAMNTEAFF.

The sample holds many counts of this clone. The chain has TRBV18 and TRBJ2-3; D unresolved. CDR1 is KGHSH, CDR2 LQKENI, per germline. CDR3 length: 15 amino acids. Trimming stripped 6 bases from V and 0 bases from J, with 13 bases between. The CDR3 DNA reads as TGTGCCAGCTCCCCGAGATTGGAGAGCACAGATACGCAGTATTTT. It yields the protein CASSPRLESTDTQYF.

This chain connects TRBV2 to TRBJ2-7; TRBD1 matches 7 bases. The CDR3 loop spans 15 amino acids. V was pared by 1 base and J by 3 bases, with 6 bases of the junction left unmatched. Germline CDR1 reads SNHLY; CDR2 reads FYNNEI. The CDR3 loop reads CASSEVGTEDYEQYF. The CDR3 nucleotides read TGTGCCAGCAGTGAAGTGGGGACAGAAGACTACGAGCAGTACTTC.

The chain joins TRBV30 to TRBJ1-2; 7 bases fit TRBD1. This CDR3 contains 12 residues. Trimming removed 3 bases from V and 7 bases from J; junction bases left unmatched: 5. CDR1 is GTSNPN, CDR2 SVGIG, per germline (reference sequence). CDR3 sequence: CAWREGAGGYTF. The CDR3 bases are TGTGCCTGGAGGGAGGGGGCTGGTGGCTACACCTTC. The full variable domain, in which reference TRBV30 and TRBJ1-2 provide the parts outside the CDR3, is SQTIHQWPATLVQPVGSPLSLECTVEGTSNPNLYWYRQAAGRGLQLLFYSVGIGQISSEVPQNLSASRPQDRQFILSSKKLLLSDSGFYLCAWREGAGGYTFGSGTRLTVV.

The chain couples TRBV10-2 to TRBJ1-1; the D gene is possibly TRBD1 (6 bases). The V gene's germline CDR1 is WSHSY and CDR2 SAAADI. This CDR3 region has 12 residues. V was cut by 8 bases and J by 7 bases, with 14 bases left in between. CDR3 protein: CASGAGAVEAFF. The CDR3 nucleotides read TGCGCCAGCGGTGCAGGGGCGGTTGAAGCTTTCTTT.